Each of the 25 T cell receptor beta chains below was sequenced from the same sample in a study of neurological immune-mediated disorders. One entry per CDR3 protein results from TCRdb running MiXCR on the 5' RACE reads. The sample has approximately 40,000 distinct CDR3 sequences, 3.5% to 4% seen once. Sequencing input: PBMCs. The receptor set was obtained from a man aged 25-45 years with multiple sclerosis.

This clonotype was seen many times. The rearrangement joins TRBV20-1 to TRBJ2-3; 12 bases agree with TRBD2. With 6 bases clipped from V and 4 bases from J, the junction kept 8 bases outside the gene matches. This CDR3 comprises 15 residues. Germline V lookup: CDR1 DFQATT, CDR2 SNEGSKA (reference sequence). The chain's CDR3 is CSAPRLAGGPDTQYF. The CDR3, as DNA: TGCAGTGCCCCCCGGCTAGCGGGGGGGCCAGATACGCAGTATTTT.

In this sample, this clonotype turned up many times. V is TRBV10-3 and J is TRBJ1-5, with D uncertain. The CDR3 runs to 17 residues. The V and J ends lost 1 base and 0 bases respectively, with 13 bases between them. CDR1 and CDR2 from the germline V gene are ENHRY and SYGVKD. CDR3 amino acids: CAISEFVSAISNQPQHF. The DNA for the CDR3 is TGTGCCATCAGTGAGTTTGTCAGCGCCATTAGCAATCAGCCCCAGCATTTT.

This clonotype was detected ten times or more. The J gene is TRBJ1-1, the V gene TRBV9; possible D gene TRBD1, 5 bases. CDR3 size: 16 residues. V lost 3 bases and J lost 3, with 18 bases in between. Germline CDR1 is SGDLS and CDR2 is YYNGEE. The DNA of the CDR3 is TGTGCCAGCAGCGCCCATGACAGCGTTCAGCACACTGAAGCTTTCTTT. This codes for CASSAHDSVQHTEAFF.

This clonotype was picked up many times. The rearrangement uses TRBV5-1 and TRBJ2-7; D not resolved. CDR1 SGHRS and CDR2 YFSETQ come from the germline V gene. The length of the CDR3 is 14 residues. Trimming removed 0 bases from V and 2 bases from J, with 9 bases in between. The CDR3 here is CASSLGTSPYEQYF. The CDR3 DNA reads TGCGCCAGCAGCTTGGGGACGTCTCCCTACGAGCAGTACTTC. Looking up the rest from reference TRBV5-1 and TRBJ2-7 gives the full variable domain: KAGVTQTPRYLIKTRGQQVTLSCSPISGHRSVSWYQQTPGQGLQFLFEYFSETQRNKGNFPGRFSGRQFSNSRSEMNVSTLELGDSALYLCASSLGTSPYEQYFGPGTRLTVT.

The rearrangement joins TRBV2 to TRBJ2-2, with 7 bases lining up with TRBD1. The CDR3 contains 14 residues. V gave up 6 bases and J gave up 7 bases; unmatched junction bases: 8. Germline lookup yields CDR1 SNHLY and CDR2 FYNNEI. In nucleotides, the CDR3 is TGTGCCAGCAGCCCAGACAGGGAGAACGGGGAGCTGTTTTTT. Amino acids: CASSPDRENGELFF. The entire variable domain, with the rest obtained from reference TRBV2 and TRBJ2-2, is as follows: EPEVTQTPSHQVTQMGQEVILRCVPISNHLYFYWYRQILGQKVEFLVSFYNNEISEKSEIFDDQFSVERPDGSNFTLKIRSTKLEDSAMYFCASSPDRENGELFFGEGSRLTVL.

Within the sample, this clonotype is medium-sized. CDR3: CASNRGGNTEAFF. In DNA, the CDR3 is TGCGCCAGCAATAGGGGTGGGAACACTGAAGCTTTCTTT. The chain has TRBV5-1 and TRBJ1-1, with TRBD1 as a possible D gene (5 bases). The V and J ends lost 6 bases and 1 base respectively, with 10 bases between them. CDR1 is SGHRS, CDR2 YFSETQ, per germline. The CDR3 runs 13 residues.

This clonotype appeared many times. The CDR3 DNA reads as TGCAGTGCTAGATTGGGTGGGTCGGGGGAAATCTACAATGAGCAGTTCTTC. Translated, it gives CSARLGGSGEIYNEQFF. The chain couples TRBV20-1 to TRBJ2-1; tentatively, D is TRBD2 (6 bases). CDR3 length: 17 residues. Germline V gives CDR1 DFQATT, CDR2 SNEGSKA (reference sequence). The ends were cut back, 2 bases at V and 3 bases at J, with 20 bases in the middle.

This clonotype was seen repeatedly, ten times or more. This sequence joins TRBV5-6 and TRBJ2-5; D remains ambiguous. This CDR3 is built from 11 residues. Looked up from germline, CDR1 is SGHDT and CDR2 is YYEEEE. Trimming removed 3 bases from V and 0 bases from J, with 0 bases in between. The CDR3 reads CASSYQETQYF. The CDR3 DNA sequence: TGTGCCAGCAGCTACCAAGAGACCCAGTACTTC.

The rearrangement links TRBV7-9 to TRBJ1-4, with D perhaps TRBD1 (5 bases). The CDR3 extends over 14 amino acids. Germline V gene sequence: CDR1 SEHNR, CDR2 FQNEAQ (reference sequence). V lost 5 bases and J lost 8, with 15 bases in between. In DNA form, the CDR3 reads TGTGCCAGCAGCCCTGTCGGGGCGTGGGAAAAACTGTTTTTT. It yields the protein CASSPVGAWEKLFF.

In this sample, this clonotype turned up many times. The V gene is TRBV20-1, the J gene TRBJ2-2; 13 bases map to TRBD2. Germline V gene lookup returns CDR1 DFQATT and CDR2 SNEGSKA (reference sequence). Unmatched junction bases numbered 7, after V lost 6 bases and J lost 0 bases. The CDR3 spans 17 residues. In DNA, the CDR3 is TGCAGTGCCCGAGGACTAGCGGGGGTAACGAACACCGGGGAGCTGTTTTTT. This translates into CSARGLAGVTNTGELFF.

The chain uses TRBV20-1 and TRBJ1-2, with TRBD1 identical over 8 bases. V gave up 5 bases and J gave up 4 bases; unmatched junction bases: 9. CDR3 length equals 14 residues. The germline V gene has CDR1 DFQATT and CDR2 SNEGSKA (reference sequence). CDR3 sequence reads: CSAQTGVLLYGYTF. The CDR3 bases are TGCAGTGCTCAGACAGGGGTCCTTCTCTATGGCTACACCTTC.

This clonotype was counted ten times or more. CDR3 in amino acids: CASSPEGGTNEKLFF. The DNA for the CDR3 is TGTGCCAGCAGCCCAGAGGGGGGGACTAATGAAAAACTGTTTTTT. This rearrangement joins TRBV5-4 to TRBJ1-4; TRBD1 is a possible D gene (6 bases). The ends were cut back, 4 bases at V and 2 bases at J, with 12 bases in the middle. The CDR3 spans 15 residues. CDR1 and CDR2 (germline): SGHNT, YYREEE (reference sequence).

This clonotype was seen at least ten times. This chain uses TRBV5-5 with TRBJ1-2; D possibly corresponds to TRBD1 (6 bases). CDR3 size: 15 residues. Per germline, CDR1 SGHKS and CDR2 YYEKEE (reference sequence). Trimming removed 2 bases at V and 4 bases at J, with 15 bases between. In DNA form, the CDR3 reads TGTGCCAGCAGCTTCCACGACACAGGGACCTATGGCTACACCTTC. Its protein is CASSFHDTGTYGYTF.

This clonotype came up many times. The CDR3 loop reads CASSESDSPNSPLHF. DNA for the CDR3: TGTGCCAGCAGTGAATCAGACAGCCCCAATTCACCCCTCCACTTT. The chain uses TRBV25-1 and TRBJ1-6, with a tentative D call TRBD1 (5 bases). CDR3 size: 15 residues. V lost 1 base and J 7 bases, leaving 11 bases between the germline ends. Germline CDR1 and CDR2: MGHDK and SYGVNS.

There are many counts of this clonotype. The chain carries TRBV2 and TRBJ2-3, with 8 nucleotides matching TRBD2. CDR3 length: 14 amino acids. Looked up from germline, CDR1 is SNHLY and CDR2 is FYNNEI. Trimming took 11 bases from V and 1 from J; bases not matched to a gene: 8. The CDR3, as DNA: TGTGCCGTACACTCGGGGGGGCGCACAGATACGCAGTATTTT. Its protein is CAVHSGGRTDTQYF.

This clonotype occurred many times. The J gene is TRBJ2-7, the V gene TRBV15; a possible D gene is TRBD1 (5 bases). Between the trimmed V and J ends, which lost 0 bases and 0 bases, there was a span of 6 bases. The germline V gene has CDR1 LNHNV and CDR2 YYDKDF (reference sequence). This CDR3 has 14 residues. The DNA for the CDR3 is TGTGCCACCAGCAGAGAGGGGCTCTCCTACGAGCAGTACTTC. Translation: CATSREGLSYEQYF.

In regard to this clonotype: This may come from a read error, since a much larger clone is one base off. The J gene is TRBJ1-1, the V gene TRBV6-5; D is ambiguous. Per the germline V gene, CDR1 is MNHEY and CDR2 is SVGAGI. Trimming stripped 5 bases from V and 3 bases from J, with 10 bases between. The length of the CDR3 is 13 residues. CDR3 region: CASSEFGYTEAFF. CDR3 sequence (DNA): TGTGCCAGCAGTGAATTCGGATACACTGAAGCTTTCTTT.

This clonotype showed up many times. The chain employs TRBV20-1 and TRBJ1-2; D is uncertain. Germline V lookup: CDR1 DFQATT, CDR2 SNEGSKA (reference sequence). The CDR3 is 14 residues long. Trimming took 4 bases from V and 8 from J, leaving 20 bases between them. This CDR3 is CSATVGYSKYGYTF. The CDR3 nucleotides are TGCAGTGCTACGGTCGGGTACAGCAAATACGGCTACACCTTC.

This clonotype was observed a few times. The V call is TRBV7-9, the J call TRBJ2-5, with TRBD1 matching 9 bases. Germline V CDR1 and CDR2: SEHNR, FQNEAQ (reference sequence). This CDR3 has 13 amino acids. V lost 6 bases, J lost 4 bases, and 3 bases stayed unmatched. The CDR3 DNA reads as TGTGCCAGCAGGTCACAGGGGGCAGAGACCCAGTACTTC. Translating it yields CASRSQGAETQYF.

This clonotype has at least ten counts. This rearrangement joins TRBV29-1 to TRBJ1-1; D not certain. Trimming shortened V by 5 bases and J by 5 bases, and 15 bases separated the two germline ends. This CDR3 region has 13 residues. From germline, CDR1 is SQVTM and CDR2 ANQGSEA. The CDR3 DNA is TGCAGCGTTAACGCAGTCTTGGGTACTGAAGCTTTCTTT. Its protein is CSVNAVLGTEAFF. The whole variable domain, filled in from reference TRBV29-1 and TRBJ1-1, reads SAVISQKPSRDICQRGTSLTIQCQVDSQVTMMFWYRQQPGQSLTLIATANQGSEATYESGFVIDKFPISRPNLTFSTLTVSNMSPEDSSIYLCSVNAVLGTEAFFGQGTRLTVV.

This clonotype was counted many times. The chain recombines TRBV6-5 with TRBJ1-2; the D gene is possibly TRBD1 (5 bases). Germline assignment: CDR1 MNHEY and CDR2 SVGAGI. The CDR3 totals 14 residues. Trimming took 5 bases from V and 5 from J, leaving 15 bases between them. The CDR3 spells CASSLQGGRYGYTF. CDR3 nucleotides: TGTGCCAGCAGTCTCCAGGGAGGGAGGTATGGCTACACCTTC.

This clonotype was recorded at least ten times. J is TRBJ1-2 and V is TRBV7-2; no clear D. The germline gives CDR1 SGHTA, CDR2 FQGNSA. The CDR3 is made up of 14 amino acids. V lost 1 base, J lost 1 base, and 7 bases lay in between. CDR3 in DNA: TGTGCCAGCAGCTTAGGGCACATTAACTATGGCTACACCTTC. Encoded protein: CASSLGHINYGYTF.

Many counts were recorded for this clonotype. This CDR3 reads CASSIAGGIYEQYF. The DNA for the CDR3 is TGTGCCAGCAGTATAGCGGGGGGGATCTACGAGCAGTACTTC. This chain joins TRBV27 and TRBJ2-7, with 11 bases aligning to TRBD2. The ends lost 5 bases at V and 3 bases at J; junction bases unmatched: 3. The germline V gene encodes CDR1 MNHEY and CDR2 SMNVEV (reference sequence). The CDR3 sequence is 14 residues long.

This clonotype occurred many times. The chain has TRBV10-3 and TRBJ1-1; possible D gene TRBD1, 5 bases. Germline CDR1 is ENHRY and CDR2 is SYGVKD. Trimming took 6 bases from V and 6 from J, leaving 11 bases between them. The CDR3 has 12 residues. As DNA, the CDR3 is TGTGCCATCAGGCCGCGAGGGGCTGAAGCTTTCTTT. Translated, it gives CAIRPRGAEAFF.

This clonotype occurred many times. This sequence joins TRBV5-1 and TRBJ2-7; the D gene is possibly TRBD1 (6 bases). Germline values: CDR1 SGHRS, CDR2 YFSETQ. Deletions cut 3 bases from V and 4 bases from J, with 14 bases between. This CDR3 has 14 amino acids. CDR3: CASSWGQGGYEQYF. DNA for the CDR3: TGCGCCAGCAGCTGGGGACAAGGGGGTTACGAGCAGTACTTC.